What follows are 32 T cell receptor beta chains derived from one specimen sequenced in a study of CD8+ T cells in alopecia areata. Extraction of RNA preceded its reverse transcription into cDNA, which served as the sequencing template. Profiling relied on immunoSEQ multiplex PCR, and the TCRdb table lists in-frame clones only, not all of them. The table shows 170,000 or so clones, with almost 65% occurring only once. This specimen consisted of CD4+ T cells sorted from blood, obtained at week 0. The source is a human donor with alopecia areata.

The chain carries TRBV29-1 and TRBJ2-3; TRBD1 might be the D (5 bases). Germline CDR1 is SQVTM and CDR2 is ANQGSEA. This CDR3 is built from 16 residues. Trimming shortened V by 5 bases and J by 0 bases, and 18 bases separated the two germline ends. DNA for the CDR3: TGCAGCGTTACCACTCCACAGACAGCTAGCACAGATACGCAGTATTTT. It translates to CSVTTPQTASTDTQYF.

The rearrangement uses TRBV13 and TRBJ2-7, with TRBD1 matching 9 bases. The ends lost 9 bases at V and 5 bases at J; junction bases unmatched: 8. CDR1 is PRHDT and CDR2 is FYEKMQ in the germline V gene (reference sequence). This CDR3 is 13 amino acids long. CDR3 nucleotides: TGTGCCAGTGCCGGGACAGGGAGTAACGAGCAGTACTTC. Protein sequence: CASAGTGSNEQYF.

The chain carries TRBV30 and TRBJ1-4, with a weak D call TRBD1 (5 bases). The CDR3 contains 14 residues. V lost 2 bases and J 5 bases, leaving 12 bases between the germline ends. CDR1 is GTSNPN, CDR2 SVGIG, per germline (reference sequence). CDR3 residues: CAWSPPAGNEKLFF. The CDR3 nucleotides read TGTGCCTGGAGTCCTCCGGCAGGGAATGAAAAACTGTTTTTT. The full variable domain, with the rest looked up from reference TRBV30 and TRBJ1-4, is SQTIHQWPATLVQPVGSPLSLECTVEGTSNPNLYWYRQAAGRGLQLLFYSVGIGQISSEVPQNLSASRPQDRQFILSSKKLLLSDSGFYLCAWSPPAGNEKLFFGSGTQLSVL.

This chain joins TRBV18 and TRBJ2-5; D call uncertain. CDR1 KGHSH and CDR2 LQKENI come from the germline V gene. V was pared by 3 bases and J by 2 bases, with 13 bases between. The CDR3 has 15 residues. CDR3 sequence reads: CASSPSPIPQETQYF. The CDR3 coding sequence is TGTGCCAGCTCACCCTCACCGATCCCTCAAGAGACCCAGTACTTC.

V usage is TRBV28 and J usage is TRBJ2-7, with 7 positions matching TRBD1. The V and J ends lost 5 bases and 4 bases, in that order; junction bases with no gene match: 11. Germline V lookup: CDR1 MDHEN, CDR2 SYDVKM. CDR3 length: 15 amino acids. DNA of the CDR3: TGTGCCAGCAGTCACAACGAAGGGGGCGATTACGAGCAGTACTTC. Translation: CASSHNEGGDYEQYF.

The V gene is TRBV4-1, the J gene TRBJ2-7; D unclear. This CDR3 is built from 15 residues. V was pared by 0 bases and J by 3 bases, with 12 bases between. CDR1 and CDR2 (germline): MGHRA, YSYEKL. CDR3 loop: CASSQELRMFYEQYF. The CDR3 bases are TGCGCCAGCAGCCAAGAACTTCGAATGTTCTACGAGCAGTACTTC.

In the case of this clone: Germline is not matched at one junction end, which may reflect a read error. The chain is built from TRBV30 and TRBJ2-7, with a tentative D call TRBD1 (6 bases). CDR3 length: 12 residues. Germline loops: CDR1 GTSNPN, CDR2 SVGIG (reference sequence). The CDR3 protein is CAWSLLSGVPKF. CDR3 in DNA: TGTGCCTGGAGTCTACTTTCAGGGGTTCCCAAATTC.

At least ten counts were recorded for this clone. The chain links TRBV2 to TRBJ2-7, with D possibly TRBD1 on 5 matching bases. The germline V gene encodes CDR1 SNHLY and CDR2 FYNNEI. This CDR3 comprises 13 residues. Deletions cut 6 bases from V and 6 bases from J, with 15 bases between. The chain's CDR3 is CASRTGPQGEQYF. For the CDR3, the DNA is TGTGCCAGCAGGACCGGGCCCCAGGGCGAGCAGTACTTC.

The V call is TRBV30, the J call TRBJ2-5, with D possibly matching TRBD2 (7 bases). Per the germline V gene, CDR1 is GTSNPN and CDR2 is SVGIG (reference sequence). The CDR3 covers 15 residues. The V end lost 0 bases, the J end lost 5 bases, and 16 bases lay between the germline ends. CDR3 loop: CAWSVPGGIVETQYF. In nucleotides, the CDR3 is TGTGCCTGGAGTGTACCGGGGGGCATCGTGGAGACCCAGTACTTC.

This clone was found once. This sequence joins TRBV30 and TRBJ2-7; D may correspond to TRBD1 or TRBD2 (5 bases each). From germline, CDR1 is GTSNPN and CDR2 SVGIG (reference sequence). The CDR3 has 13 residues. The V and J ends lost 5 bases and 7 bases respectively, with 18 bases between them. In DNA form, the CDR3 reads TGTGCCTGGGAGCCGGGACCCTCCTTGGAGCAGTACTTC. Protein: CAWEPGPSLEQYF.

This clone has only one observation. The chain has TRBV7-2 and TRBJ1-2, with 7 bases aligning to TRBD1. V was pared by 3 bases and J by 4 bases, with 5 bases of the junction left unmatched. Germline V lookup: CDR1 SGHTA, CDR2 FQGNSA. This CDR3 spans 14 amino acids. CDR3: CASSFDREGYGYTF. CDR3 DNA: TGTGCCAGCAGCTTTGACAGGGAGGGCTATGGCTACACCTTC.

The CDR3 region has the DNA TGTGCCTGGAGTGAGGGGAGGAATCAGCCCCAGCATTTT. This gives the protein CAWSEGRNQPQHF. The chain couples TRBV30 to TRBJ1-5; D might be TRBD1 (5 bases). This CDR3 spans 13 amino acids. CDR1 and CDR2 from the germline V gene are GTSNPN and SVGIG (reference sequence). V lost 1 base, J lost 4 bases, and 8 bases lay in between.

This clone was picked up one time. The chain carries TRBV30 and TRBJ1-1; D gene unclear. With 3 bases removed from V and 1 base from J, the gap between germline ends came to 12 bases. This CDR3 is built from 14 residues. Germline V gene data show CDR1 as GTSNPN and CDR2 as SVGIG (reference sequence). Here the CDR3 DNA reads TGTGCCTGGAGATTTACAGTGGCGAACACTGAAGCTTTCTTT. Amino acids: CAWRFTVANTEAFF.

This chain connects TRBV30 to TRBJ2-3; 14 bases line up with TRBD2. In germline, CDR1 is GTSNPN, CDR2 SVGIG (reference sequence). J lost 6 bases, V lost 2 bases, and 4 bases had no gene match. This CDR3 contains 15 residues. The CDR3 protein is CAWSLGLAGGDTQYF. Here the CDR3 DNA reads TGTGCCTGGAGTCTTGGACTAGCGGGGGGTGATACGCAGTATTTT.

The chain couples TRBV4-3 to TRBJ1-1; D unclear. Germline values: CDR1 LGHNA, CDR2 YSLEER. V was clipped by 2 bases and J by 5 bases, with 15 bases between them. The CDR3 extends over 15 amino acids. In nucleotides, the CDR3 is TGCGCCAGCAGCCAAAATACGGGGTTATGGACTGAAGCTTTCTTT. Translation: CASSQNTGLWTEAFF.

The chain is built from TRBV2 and TRBJ1-2; 9 bases align to TRBD1. This CDR3 is 15 amino acids long. After removal of 5 bases from V and 6 bases from J, the junction contained 10 bases not matched to a gene. Germline CDR1 reads SNHLY; CDR2 reads FYNNEI. CDR3 loop: CASSLLGQGLDGYTF. CDR3 coding DNA: TGTGCCAGCAGTCTACTGGGACAGGGCCTTGATGGCTACACCTTC. Supplemented by reference TRBV2 and TRBJ1-2, the full variable domain reads EPEVTQTPSHQVTQMGQEVILRCVPISNHLYFYWYRQILGQKVEFLVSFYNNEISEKSEIFDDQFSVERPDGSNFTLKIRSTKLEDSAMYFCASSLLGQGLDGYTFGSGTRLTVV.

Only a few counts were recorded for this clone. This sequence joins TRBV29-1 and TRBJ2-3; no clear D gene. The CDR3 runs to 15 residues. Germline V gene data show CDR1 as SQVTM and CDR2 as ANQGSEA. V lost 3 bases and J 2 bases, leaving 15 bases between the germline ends. CDR3 amino acids: CSVDPRKTLTDTQYF. The CDR3 DNA is TGCAGCGTTGATCCCCGAAAGACTCTCACAGATACGCAGTATTTT.

CDR3 coding DNA: TGCGCCAGCAGTGATGGGGCTAGGGGCACTGAAGCTTTCTTT. This gives the protein CASSDGARGTEAFF. V and J are TRBV10-1 and TRBJ1-1; TRBD1 might be the D (5 bases). CDR3 size: 14 residues. V lost 3 bases, J lost 4 bases, and 12 bases lay in between. Germline lookup yields CDR1 WNHNN and CDR2 SYGVQD (reference sequence).

This chain connects TRBV13 to TRBJ1-2, with D unresolved. Germline V gene data show CDR1 as PRHDT and CDR2 as FYEKMQ (reference sequence). V was cut by 4 bases and J by 0 bases, with 21 bases left in between. The CDR3 is 18 residues long. The CDR3 DNA reads as TGTGCCAGCAGCTCCCCCCAGATAGGGTTATTTTCTAACTATGGCTACACCTTC. Translating gives CASSSPQIGLFSNYGYTF.

V usage is TRBV30 and J usage is TRBJ1-5; 9 nucleotides align to TRBD1. Germline V lookup: CDR1 GTSNPN, CDR2 SVGIG (reference sequence). With 3 bases clipped from V and 6 bases from J, the junction kept 6 bases outside the gene matches. This CDR3 contains 14 residues. The DNA for the CDR3 is TGTGCCTGGAGAAGACAGGGGGACGCTCAGCCCCAGCATTTT. Residues: CAWRRQGDAQPQHF.

In its sample, this clone was seen a few times. This chain links TRBV29-1 with TRBJ2-5, with 9 bases aligning to TRBD2. The germline V gene has CDR1 SQVTM and CDR2 ANQGSEA. After removal of 4 bases from V and 5 bases from J, the junction contained 20 bases not matched to a gene. The length of the CDR3 is 18 residues. The CDR3, as DNA: TGCAGCGTTGTGGTAGCGGGGGCCAAAGGGGGTACACATGAGACCCAGTACTTC. It specifies CSVVVAGAKGGTHETQYF.

In its sample, this clone was seen many times. V and J are TRBV7-2 and TRBJ1-1; TRBD1 aligns across 8 bases. Germline V gene sequence: CDR1 SGHTA, CDR2 FQGNSA. The V segment lost 6 bases and the J segment 0 bases; nucleotides outside the gene matches: 9. This CDR3 is 16 amino acids long. As DNA, the CDR3 is TGTGCCAGCAGTCCTTTCAGGGGGCGCGTGAACACTGAAGCTTTCTTT. This encodes CASSPFRGRVNTEAFF.

The chain combines TRBV29-1 with TRBJ2-7; a possible D gene is TRBD1 (6 bases). The CDR3 is 12 amino acids. Trimming removed 4 bases at V and 3 bases at J, with 10 bases between. The V gene's germline CDR1 is SQVTM and CDR2 ANQGSEA. This CDR3 reads CSVAGDHYEQYF. The CDR3 bases are TGCAGCGTTGCAGGGGACCACTACGAGCAGTACTTC.

This clone showed up just a few times. This rearrangement joins TRBV25-1 to TRBJ1-5, with D uncertain. The germline CDR1 and CDR2 sequences are MGHDK and SYGVNS. Trimming cost V 4 bases and J 1 base, with 17 bases left between them. This CDR3 is 17 amino acids long. In DNA, the CDR3 is TGTGCCAGCAGTGGATCTTCGCACAGTTACAGCAATCAGCCCCAGCATTTT. Translation: CASSGSSHSYSNQPQHF.

This rearrangement joins TRBV30 to TRBJ2-5; TRBD1 matches 7 bases. Germline V gene data show CDR1 as GTSNPN and CDR2 as SVGIG (reference sequence). Unmatched junction bases numbered 12, after V lost 1 base and J lost 13 bases. The CDR3 totals 13 residues. The CDR3 DNA reads as TGTGCCTGGAGTGGACTGTGGGGACAGCGCCGGTACTTC. As protein: CAWSGLWGQRRYF.

The chain carries TRBV7-7 and TRBJ2-1; no clear D. Trimming cost V 1 base and J 9 bases, with 13 bases left between them. Germline-derived CDR1 and CDR2 are SSHAT and FNYEAQ (reference sequence). This CDR3 contains 14 residues. CDR3 bases: TGTGCCAGCAGCTTAGGGCTCAGTGCGGCTGAGCAGTTCTTC. It is translated as CASSLGLSAAEQFF.

This clone turned up a few times. The V and J genes are TRBV28 and TRBJ2-7; D not resolved. Germline CDR1 MDHEN, CDR2 SYDVKM. The CDR3 extends over 12 amino acids. V lost 4 bases, J lost 4 bases, and 8 bases lay in between. CDR3 coding DNA: TGTGCCAGCAGTTCCGTTGAGTACGAGCAGTACTTC. Its translation is CASSSVEYEQYF.

The genes are TRBV25-1 and TRBJ2-7; 11 bases align to TRBD1. CDR3 length: 14 amino acids. Per germline, CDR1 MGHDK and CDR2 SYGVNS. Germline trimming cut 3 bases from V and 7 bases from J; bases unmatched to any gene: 5. The CDR3 reads CASSDGQGAWEQYF. In DNA form, the CDR3 reads TGTGCCAGCAGTGACGGACAGGGGGCATGGGAGCAGTACTTC.

This chain connects TRBV29-1 to TRBJ1-1; the match to TRBD1 covers 8 bases. After removal of 6 bases from V and 1 base from J, the junction contained 10 bases not matched to a gene. This CDR3 is built from 15 residues. Germline lookup yields CDR1 SQVTM and CDR2 ANQGSEA. CDR3 DNA sequence: TGCAGCGTCGTCCGATGGGGACAGGCGAACACTGAAGCTTTCTTT. It yields the protein CSVVRWGQANTEAFF.

This clone has more than one count but fewer than ten. This sequence joins TRBV29-1 and TRBJ1-2; 9 bases fit TRBD1. From germline, CDR1 is SQVTM and CDR2 ANQGSEA. The ends lost 4 bases at V and 9 bases at J; junction bases unmatched: 9. CDR3 length: 13 residues. The DNA for the CDR3 is TGCAGCGTTGCTTCCGGACAGGGGTTGAGCTACACCTTC. Residues: CSVASGQGLSYTF. Supplemented by reference TRBV29-1 and TRBJ1-2, the full variable domain reads SAVISQKPSRDICQRGTSLTIQCQVDSQVTMMFWYRQQPGQSLTLIATANQGSEATYESGFVIDKFPISRPNLTFSTLTVSNMSPEDSSIYLCSVASGQGLSYTFGSGTRLTVV.

The rearrangement uses TRBV29-1 and TRBJ2-5; no clear D gene. V was cut by 4 bases and J by 2 bases, with 8 bases left in between. CDR3 length equals 12 residues. Germline assignment: CDR1 SQVTM and CDR2 ANQGSEA. DNA for the CDR3: TGCAGCGTTGCAAGGTTGCAAGAGACCCAGTACTTC. It translates to CSVARLQETQYF.

A few counts support this clone. CDR3 amino acids: CASSQTFTDVLTF. CDR3 sequence (DNA): TGTGCCAGCAGCCAGACGTTCACTGACGTCCTGACTTTC. The chain has TRBV7-2 and TRBJ2-6; no firm D call. The length of the CDR3 is 13 residues. The germline gives CDR1 SGHTA, CDR2 FQGNSA. With 5 bases removed from V and 11 bases from J, the gap between germline ends came to 13 bases.